These T cell receptor beta chains were read from a single sample in a study of shared clonotypes between healthy human individuals. Sequencing used immunoSEQ multiplex PCR; TCRdb keeps in-frame clones, though not all of them. This table holds under 2,500,000 clones, nearly 97% found once. The specimen sequenced was naive CD4+ T cells sorted from blood. Receptors originate from a man aged 18 to 29 in good health. The CDR3 runs from the conserved cysteine through the conserved F or W. A D gene is named only where the DNA matches it firmly.

v_gene: TRBV29-1
j_gene: TRBJ2-7
d_gene: .
CDR3aa: CSVDGGGRNEQYF
CDR3nt: TGCAGCGTTGACGGTGGGGGGAGGAACGAGCAGTACTTC

v_gene: TRBV9
j_gene: TRBJ2-2
d_gene: .
CDR3aa: CASSVAAGSNTGELFF
CDR3nt: TGTGCCAGCAGCGTAGCCGCAGGCTCGAACACCGGGGAGCTGTTTTTT

v_gene: TRBV5-1
j_gene: TRBJ2-7
d_gene: .
CDR3aa: CASSLGGSREQYF
CDR3nt: TGCGCCAGCAGCTTGGGCGGATCCCGCGAGCAGTACTTC

v_gene: TRBV27
j_gene: TRBJ2-7
d_gene: .
CDR3aa: CASSPRTEEIYEQYF
CDR3nt: TGTGCCAGCAGTCCCCGGACAGAGGAAATCTACGAGCAGTACTTC

v_gene: TRBV28
j_gene: TRBJ2-3
d_gene: .
CDR3aa: CASSGVDTQYF
CDR3nt: TGTGCCAGCAGTGGGGTAGATACGCAGTATTTT

v_gene: TRBV28
j_gene: TRBJ2-3
d_gene: TRBD2
CDR3aa: CASSPSGVSTDTQYF
CDR3nt: TGTGCCAGCAGTCCTAGCGGGGTCAGCACAGATACGCAGTATTTT

v_gene: TRBV9
j_gene: TRBJ1-6
d_gene: .
CDR3aa: CASSAGQINSPLHF
CDR3nt: TGTGCCAGCAGCGCCGGACAGATTAATTCACCCCTCCACTTT

v_gene: TRBV5-6
j_gene: TRBJ1-2
d_gene: .
CDR3aa: CASSLAGYGYTF
CDR3nt: TGTGCCAGCAGCTTGGCAGGCTATGGCTACACCTTC

v_gene: TRBV21-1
j_gene: TRBJ1-2
d_gene: .
CDR3aa: CASTKLMGPIVGYTF
CDR3nt: TGTGCCAGCACCAAATTAATGGGCCCGATTGTGGGCTACACCTTC

v_gene: TRBV2
j_gene: TRBJ2-3
d_gene: .
CDR3aa: CASSVGSLADTQYF
CDR3nt: TGTGCCAGCAGTGTAGGTAGCCTGGCAGATACGCAGTATTTT

v_gene: TRBV19
j_gene: TRBJ2-2
d_gene: .
CDR3aa: CASRGGTNTGELFF
CDR3nt: TGTGCCAGTAGGGGTGGGACGAACACCGGGGAGCTGTTTTTT

v_gene: TRBV6-4
j_gene: TRBJ1-6
d_gene: .
CDR3aa: CASSEDTNSPLHF
CDR3nt: TGTGCCAGCAGTGAGGACACAAATTCACCCCTCCACTTT

v_gene: TRBV6-5
j_gene: TRBJ1-4
d_gene: .
CDR3aa: CASATQEKLFF
CDR3nt: TGTGCCAGCGCCACCCAGGAAAAACTGTTTTTT

v_gene: TRBV4-1
j_gene: TRBJ1-2
d_gene: TRBD1
CDR3aa: CASSHTTGTGGQGYTF
CDR3nt: TGCGCCAGCAGCCACACAACCGGGACAGGGGGTCAAGGCTACACCTTC

v_gene: TRBV27
j_gene: TRBJ2-5
d_gene: TRBD1
CDR3aa: CASTDRGNRETQYF
CDR3nt: TGTGCCAGCACCGACAGGGGGAACAGGGAGACCCAGTACTTC

v_gene: TRBV2
j_gene: TRBJ1-4
d_gene: .
CDR3aa: CASSVESGRPGGANEKLFF
CDR3nt: TGTGCCAGCAGTGTCGAATCAGGCAGGCCGGGGGGTGCTAATGAAAAACTGTTTTTT